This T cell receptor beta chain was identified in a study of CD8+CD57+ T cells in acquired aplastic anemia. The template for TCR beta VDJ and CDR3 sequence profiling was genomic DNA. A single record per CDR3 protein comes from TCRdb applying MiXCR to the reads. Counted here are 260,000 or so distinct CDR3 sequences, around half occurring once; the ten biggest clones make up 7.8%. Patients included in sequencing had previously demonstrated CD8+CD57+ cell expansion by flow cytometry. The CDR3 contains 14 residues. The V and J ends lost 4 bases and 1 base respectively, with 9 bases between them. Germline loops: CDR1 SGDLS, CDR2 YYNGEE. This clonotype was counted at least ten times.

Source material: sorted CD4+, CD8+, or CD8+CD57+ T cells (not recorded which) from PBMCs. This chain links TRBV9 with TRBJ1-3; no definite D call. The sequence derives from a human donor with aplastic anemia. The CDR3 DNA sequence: TGTGCCAGCAGCCCCAAGTCTTCTGGAAACACCATATATTTT. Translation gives CASSPKSSGNTIYF.